The 21 T cell receptor beta chains reported below all come from one sample, sequenced in a study of cytomegalovirus exposure and HLA in healthy donors. PCR was performed using 60 Vbeta and 13 Jbeta primers. Repertoires were generated with immunoSEQ multiplex PCR, while TCRdb's copy carries only in-frame clones and drops some. Of about 150,000 clones listed, around four fifths are singletons. The sample was PBMCs. The receptor set was obtained from a girl aged 5 to 17 in good health and CMV-seropositive.

V and J are TRBV6-5 and TRBJ1-1; D call uncertain. Germline loops: CDR1 MNHEY, CDR2 SVGAGI. Trimming pared 7 bases from V and 1 base from J, leaving 16 bases between. This CDR3 has 15 residues. CDR3: CASNTRWAGNTEAFF. In nucleotides, the CDR3 is TGTGCCAGCAATACACGGTGGGCAGGGAACACTGAAGCTTTCTTT.

V gene TRBV13 combines with J gene TRBJ2-7; TRBD2 matches at 9 bases. The germline gives CDR1 PRHDT, CDR2 FYEKMQ (reference sequence). Germline trimming cut 6 bases from V and 1 base from J; bases unmatched to any gene: 4. CDR3 length: 14 residues. The CDR3 nucleotides read TGTGCCAGCAGATCCAGCGGGGGGTCCTACGAGCAGTACTTC. Protein sequence: CASRSSGGSYEQYF.

V is TRBV7-9 and J is TRBJ2-7; 7 bases fit TRBD1. V trimming: 6 bases; J trimming: 2 bases; junction bases outside the gene matches: 7. Germline V gives CDR1 SEHNR, CDR2 FQNEAQ (reference sequence). The CDR3 length is 14 residues. Written as DNA, the CDR3 is TGTGCCAGCAGTTACACCGGGACAGCCTACGAGCAGTACTTC. It translates to CASSYTGTAYEQYF.

As to this clone: Its ends do not fully match the called genes, so a read error is possible. The chain uses TRBV6-6 and TRBJ2-1; 9 positions agree with TRBD1. This CDR3 is 15 amino acids long. Germline values: CDR1 MNHNY, CDR2 SVGAGI (reference sequence). The CDR3 sequence is CASSPRDRAYDEQFF. As DNA, the CDR3 is TGTGCCAGCAGTCCCCGGGACAGGGCCTACGATGAGCAGTTCTTC.

The rearrangement uses TRBV12-5 and TRBJ1-6; unclear D gene. V lost 1 base and J lost 7, with 11 bases in between. The CDR3 consists of 15 residues. From germline, CDR1 is LGHNT and CDR2 FRNRAP. Written as DNA, the CDR3 is TGTGCTAGTGGTTTGGCCCGATTAGCCAATTCACCCCTCCACTTT. The encoded protein is CASGLARLANSPLHF.

V gene TRBV5-8 combines with J gene TRBJ1-4; TRBD1 matches at 11 bases. The CDR3 sequence is 16 residues long. V gave up 5 bases and J gave up 2 bases; unmatched junction bases: 5. Germline values: CDR1 SGHTS, CDR2 YDEGEE. The CDR3 protein is CASSSGTGGTNEKLFF. CDR3 DNA: TGTGCCAGCAGTTCCGGGACAGGGGGTACTAATGAAAAACTGTTTTTT.

This clone occurred once. This chain's CDR3 is CASSPPGTQNTGELFF. CDR3 nucleotide sequence: TGCGCCAGCAGCCCTCCGGGGACACAAAACACCGGGGAGCTGTTTTTT. The V gene is TRBV5-1, the J gene TRBJ2-2, with TRBD1 as a possible D gene (6 bases). In germline, CDR1 is SGHRS, CDR2 YFSETQ. The CDR3 consists of 16 residues. Trimming shortened V by 4 bases and J by 2 bases, and 15 bases separated the two germline ends.

This clone has just one count. The chain carries TRBV21-1 and TRBJ2-3; the tabulated D call, TRBD1, remains unverified against the DNA. TRBV21-1 is listed as a pseudogene. The CDR3 is 18 residues long. This chain's CDR3 is CASSNMGDRGIRTDTQYF. For the CDR3, the DNA is TGTGCCAGCAGCAATATGGGGGACAGAGGTATCCGCACAGATACGCAGTATTTT.

The chain links TRBV6-5 to TRBJ1-1; no reliable D call. V was trimmed by 10 bases and J by 1 base, leaving 13 bases between them. There are 13 residues in the CDR3. CDR1 and CDR2 (germline): MNHEY, SVGAGI. The CDR3 sequence: CATSVNRNTEAFF. The CDR3, as DNA: TGTGCCACATCCGTGAACAGGAACACTGAAGCTTTCTTT.

J is TRBJ2-1 and V is TRBV29-1; D uncertain. V gave up 2 bases and J gave up 6 bases, with 14 bases separating them. CDR1 SQVTM and CDR2 ANQGSEA come from the germline V gene. This CDR3 spans 14 amino acids. The chain's CDR3 is CSVERLGGVNEQFF. The DNA for the CDR3 is TGCAGCGTTGAAAGGCTAGGCGGCGTCAATGAGCAGTTCTTC.

V and J are TRBV9 and TRBJ2-6, with unresolved D. The CDR3 extends over 15 amino acids. V lost 4 bases and J lost 0, with 8 bases in between. Germline V gives CDR1 SGDLS, CDR2 YYNGEE. CDR3 amino acids: CASSSHISGANVLTF. DNA of the CDR3: TGTGCCAGCAGCTCTCACATCTCTGGGGCCAACGTCCTGACTTTC.

The rearrangement uses TRBV6-1 and TRBJ1-1; D not certain. Germline CDR1 reads MNHNS; CDR2 reads SASEGT. This CDR3 has 13 amino acids. V was clipped by 8 bases and J by 0 bases, with 10 bases between them. The CDR3 reads CASVTVLNTEAFF. The CDR3 bases are TGTGCCAGCGTCACAGTGTTGAACACTGAAGCTTTCTTT.

V and J are TRBV11-2 and TRBJ1-1; D call uncertain. The germline gives CDR1 SGHAT, CDR2 FQNNGV. The length of the CDR3 is 12 residues. V was trimmed by 1 base and J by 10 bases, leaving 10 bases between them. In nucleotides, the CDR3 is TGTGCCAGCAGCTTAGGGTCAGGCCTAGCTTTCTTT. Translation gives CASSLGSGLAFF.

This chain joins TRBV5-1 and TRBJ1-6; D is possibly TRBD1 (5 bases). This CDR3 is built from 16 residues. With 7 bases removed from V and 10 bases from J, the gap between germline ends came to 24 bases. Germline CDR1 and CDR2: SGHRS and YFSETQ. CDR3 bases: TGCGCCAGCGCACCCCAACAGTACCAGGGAAGGTCACCCCTCCACTTT. As protein: CASAPQQYQGRSPLHF.

This chain links TRBV11-3 with TRBJ1-2, with D possibly TRBD1 on 5 matching bases. With 2 bases removed from V and 8 bases from J, the gap between germline ends came to 15 bases. Germline V gives CDR1 SGHNT, CDR2 YENEEA. CDR3 length equals 14 residues. The CDR3 DNA reads TGTGCCAGCAGCTTAAACCAGGGTTGGGAAGGCTACACCTTC. Translating gives CASSLNQGWEGYTF.

The chain couples TRBV2 to TRBJ2-4, with D perhaps TRBD1 (6 bases). Trimming shortened V by 5 bases and J by 6 bases, and 8 bases separated the two germline ends. Per the germline V gene, CDR1 is SNHLY and CDR2 is FYNNEI. The CDR3 extends over 12 amino acids. Here the CDR3 reads CASSSQGNIQYF. As DNA, the CDR3 is TGTGCCAGCAGTTCACAGGGAAACATTCAGTACTTC.

The V and J genes are TRBV27 and TRBJ1-1, with 12 bases fitting TRBD1. CDR1 and CDR2 from the germline V gene are MNHEY and SMNVEV (reference sequence). This CDR3 is 16 amino acids long. Trimming cost V 4 bases and J 4 bases; bases outside gene matches: 7. CDR3 region: CASSSNWGQGATEAFF. The CDR3 DNA is TGTGCCAGCAGTTCGAACTGGGGACAGGGGGCCACTGAAGCTTTCTTT.

V usage is TRBV12-5 and J usage is TRBJ1-6, with 9 bases fitting TRBD1. Germline CDR1 and CDR2: LGHNT and FRNRAP. There are 15 residues in the CDR3. V lost 2 bases to trimming and J lost 8 bases; unmatched junction nucleotides: 4. This chain's CDR3 is CASGLTGGSYSPLHF. The CDR3 coding sequence is TGTGCTAGTGGTTTGACAGGGGGCTCATATTCACCCCTCCACTTT.

This sequence joins TRBV6-1 and TRBJ1-1, with D uncertain. This CDR3 contains 15 residues. Germline CDR1 and CDR2: MNHNS and SASEGT. Trimming took 2 bases from V and 2 from J, leaving 12 bases between them. The CDR3 loop reads CASSETGFPNTEAFF. DNA for the CDR3: TGTGCCAGCAGTGAAACGGGGTTCCCTAACACTGAAGCTTTCTTT.

The CDR3 region has the DNA TGCGCCAGCAGCTCCCCACCTGGGGCCGTAAATTACCATGGCTACACCTTC. This gives the protein CASSSPPGAVNYHGYTF. The chain couples TRBV5-1 to TRBJ1-2; maybe TRBD1 (5 bases). Deletions cut 3 bases from V and 6 bases from J, with 24 bases between. In germline, CDR1 is SGHRS, CDR2 YFSETQ. The CDR3 contains 17 residues.

The V call is TRBV5-4, the J call TRBJ1-3; TRBD1 matches at 7 bases. This CDR3 has 14 residues. Unmatched junction bases numbered 5, after V lost 4 bases and J lost 4 bases. Germline V gene sequence: CDR1 SGHNT, CDR2 YYREEE (reference sequence). In nucleotides, the CDR3 is TGTGCCAGCAGCAGACAGGGTTTGGGAAACACCATATATTTT. This encodes CASSRQGLGNTIYF.